This T cell receptor (beta chain) was obtained from a study of blood T cell repertoires in COVID-19. Study details: Both acute and convalescent COVID-19 samples were obtained from the United States, Italy and Spain. PBMCs, B-cell-depleted T cells, or T cells were the source of the cDNA or gDNA that made up the material.

Per the original methods: Reference gene primers were amplified, and this amplification served to estimate nucleated cell counts. Sequenced by immunoSEQ multiplex PCR; TCRdb stores in-frame clones only, minus some. For V, J and clone size, that table is used; D and trimming come from the DNA. The top ten hold approximately 2.8% of the sample, which has about 230,000 clones, around 85% seen once. The CDR3 is made up of 15 amino acids. V was clipped by 5 bases and J by 1 base, with 11 bases between them. Germline lookup yields CDR1 MGHRA and CDR2 YSYEKL. A few counts support this clone. The chain recombines TRBV4-1 with TRBJ2-2; D possibly corresponds to TRBD2 (5 bases). The sequence derives from a woman between 45 and 65 years old in a cohort exposed to, infected with or recovered from COVID-19 (not recorded which). The source material was PBMCs or T cells enriched from blood (not recorded which). CDR3 DNA sequence: TGCGCCAGCAGCAACTATCGGGGGAACACCGGGGAGCTGTTTTTT. As protein: CASSNYRGNTGELFF.